This TCR beta chain was captured in a study of circulating tumor DNA in untreated peripheral T-cell lymphoma. With V trimmed by 4 bases and J by 2 bases, 6 bases remained unmatched. The CDR3 runs 15 residues. Germline CDR1 is LNHDA and CDR2 is SQIVND (reference sequence). The repertoire was sequenced with immunoSEQ multiplex PCR; TCRdb's copy has only in-frame clones and lacks some. The repertoire holds thousands of clones, with about 84% as singletons. Tumor tissue was collected at baseline, before treatment began. The rearrangement joins TRBV19 to TRBJ2-3; 7 bases line up with TRBD2. Specimen: tumor tissue. This receptor was obtained from a human donor with peripheral T-cell lymphoma. CDR3 bases: TGTGCCAGTAGTACTGGGACTACCTACACAGATACGCAGTATTTT. Amino acid sequence: CASSTGTTYTDTQYF.